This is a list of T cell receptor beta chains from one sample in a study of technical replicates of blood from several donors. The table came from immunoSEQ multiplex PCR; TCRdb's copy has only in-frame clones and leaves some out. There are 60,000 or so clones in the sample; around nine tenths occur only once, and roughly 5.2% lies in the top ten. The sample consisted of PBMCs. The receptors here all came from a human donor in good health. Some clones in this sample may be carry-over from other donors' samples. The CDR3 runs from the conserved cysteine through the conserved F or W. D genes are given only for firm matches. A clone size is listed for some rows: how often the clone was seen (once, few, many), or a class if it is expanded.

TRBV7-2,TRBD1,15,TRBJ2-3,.,TGTGCCAGCAGCTCGGGACAGACAGCCCGAGGGAAGCAGTATTTT,CASSSGQTARGKQYF
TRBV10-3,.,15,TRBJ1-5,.,TGTGCCATCAGTGAGGGAGGACAGTCCAATCAGCCCCAGCATTTT,CAISEGGQSNQPQHF
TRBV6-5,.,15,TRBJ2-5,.,TGTGCCAGCAGTTACTCGGAACAGGGCCAAGAGACCCAGTACTTC,CASSYSEQGQETQYF
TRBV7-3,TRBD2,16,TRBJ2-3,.,TGTGCCAGCAGTTACTCCCCGCGGGGGGGCTTAGATACGCAGTATTTT,CASSYSPRGGLDTQYF
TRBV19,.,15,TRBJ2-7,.,TGTGCCAGTAGTAAGGGCAGGACAGCCTCCTACGAGCAGTACTTC,CASSKGRTASYEQYF
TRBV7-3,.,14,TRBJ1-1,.,TGTGCCAGCAGCTTTAATGGAGAGAACACTGAAGCTTTCTTT,CASSFNGENTEAFF
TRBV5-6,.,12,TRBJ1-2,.,TGTGCCAGCAGCGAGGAGGCGTATGGCTACACCTTC,CASSEEAYGYTF
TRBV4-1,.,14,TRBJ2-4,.,TGCGCCAGCAGCGAGGGCCTAGCCAAAAACATTCAGTACTTC,CASSEGLAKNIQYF
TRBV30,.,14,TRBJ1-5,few,TGTGCCTGGAGCACAGGTTATAGCAATCAGCCCCAGCATTTT,CAWSTGYSNQPQHF
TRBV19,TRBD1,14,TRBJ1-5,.,TGTGCCAGTAGTATCGACAGGGGCATGGGGCCCCAGCATTTT,CASSIDRGMGPQHF
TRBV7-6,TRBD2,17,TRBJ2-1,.,TGTGCCAGCAGCTCTCCGGGACTAGCGGGATCTCGCAATGAGCAGTTCTTC,CASSSPGLAGSRNEQFF
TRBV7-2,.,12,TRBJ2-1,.,TGTGCCAGCAGCCCCGGGATGGGGGAGCAGTTCTTC,CASSPGMGEQFF
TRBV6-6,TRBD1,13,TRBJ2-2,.,TGTGCCAGCAGTTCACAGGGGCTCGGGGAGCTGTTTTTT,CASSSQGLGELFF
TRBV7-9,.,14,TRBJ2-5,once,TGTGCCAGCAGCCACTGGACTCTCCAAGAGACCCAGTACTTC,CASSHWTLQETQYF
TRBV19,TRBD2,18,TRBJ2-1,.,TGTGCCAGTAGTGATTTCCTAGCGGGAGTTTTCTCCTACAATGAGCAGTTCTTC,CASSDFLAGVFSYNEQFF
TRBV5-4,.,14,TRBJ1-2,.,TGTGCCAGCAGCTTTTATAACCAGGGGCATGGCTACACCTTC,CASSFYNQGHGYTF
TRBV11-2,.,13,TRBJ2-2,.,TGTGCCAGCAGCTCCCTCAACACCGGGGAGCTGTTTTTT,CASSSLNTGELFF
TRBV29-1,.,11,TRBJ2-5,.,TGCAGCGCCAGGGCCGGGGAGACCCAGTACTTC,CSARAGETQYF
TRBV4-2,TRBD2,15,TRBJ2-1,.,TGTGCCAGCAGCCCCGGGACTAGCGGGGTGGACGAGCAGTTCTTC,CASSPGTSGVDEQFF
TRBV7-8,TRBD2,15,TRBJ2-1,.,TGTGCCAGCAGCTTAGTTCGTACAGCGGGAGTTGAGCAGTTCTTC,CASSLVRTAGVEQFF
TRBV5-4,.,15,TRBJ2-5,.,TGTGCCAGCAGCTTGTCGAGGGCAGGAAAAGAGACCCAGTACTTC,CASSLSRAGKETQYF
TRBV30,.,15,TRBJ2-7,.,TGTGCCTGGGGCCATTGGGGCAGGGCATCCTACGAGCAGTACTTC,CAWGHWGRASYEQYF
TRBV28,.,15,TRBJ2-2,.,TGTGCCAGCAGTTCCCCCGTAAATGGAGCCGGGGAGCTGTTTTTT,CASSSPVNGAGELFF
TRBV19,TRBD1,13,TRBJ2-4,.,TGTGCCACCGCCGGGACAGGAAAAAACATTCAGTACTTC,CATAGTGKNIQYF
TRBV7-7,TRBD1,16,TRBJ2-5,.,TGTGCCAGCAGCCTAGACGGACAGGGGGCTGGAGAGACCCAGTACTTC,CASSLDGQGAGETQYF